These T cell receptor beta chains were read from a single sample in a study of T cell responses to AZD1222 COVID-19 vaccine. Produced via immunoSEQ multiplex PCR; TCRdb's table is partial and in-frame only. The sample includes approximately 89,000 clones, 70% to 90% of them seen just once. The sequencing used peripheral blood, collected on day 0 of AZD1222 vaccination. The receptors come from an adult in good health. CDR3s include the opening cysteine and the closing phenylalanine or tryptophan. D genes are given only for firm matches. The listing skips clone size in some rows; elsewhere it reads once, few, many or a size class.

DNA,CDR3,J,size,V,D
TGTGCCAGCAGTTACTACAGAACGAACACTGAAGCTTTCTTT,CASSYYRTNTEAFF,TRBJ1-1,.,TRBV6-5,.
TGTGCCAGCAGAGGGGGTCGGATCACCGGGGAGCTGTTTTTT,CASRGGRITGELFF,TRBJ2-2,.,TRBV6-5,.
TGTGCCAGCATAAGGGAAAGTGATCAGCCCCAGCATTTT,CASIRESDQPQHF,TRBJ1-5,.,TRBV6-5,.
TGTGCCAGCAGTCGACTAGCGGGGATCGGGGAGCTGTTTTTT,CASSRLAGIGELFF,TRBJ2-2,.,TRBV6-5,TRBD2
TGTGCCAGCAGTTTATTAGTCTCCTACGAGCAGTACTTC,CASSLLVSYEQYF,TRBJ2-7,.,TRBV12-3/TRBV12-4,.
TGCGCCAGCAGCTTGGTCCCGGATCAGCGAGCTTTCTTT,CASSLVPDQRAFF,TRBJ1-1,.,TRBV5-1,.
TGTGCCAGCAGCCAGGTGGGGAGGGGAGGCGGCAATCAGCCCCAGCATTTT,CASSQVGRGGGNQPQHF,TRBJ1-5,.,TRBV7-3,.
TGTGCCAGCACACACGGACGGAATAATTCACCCCTCCACTTT,CASTHGRNNSPLHF,TRBJ1-6,.,TRBV25-1,.
TGTGCCAGCAAACTTGTGGGTAACACCGGGGAGCTGTTTTTT,CASKLVGNTGELFF,TRBJ2-2,.,TRBV5-5,.
TGTGCCAGCAGGGACCGGCGTAGGGCGGGTAACACTGAAGCTTTCTTT,CASRDRRRAGNTEAFF,TRBJ1-1,.,TRBV9,.
TGTGCCAGCAGCCAATCTACCAGGGGGCGAGAGACCCAGTACTTC,CASSQSTRGRETQYF,TRBJ2-5,.,TRBV3-1/TRBV3-2,TRBD1
TGTGCCAGTAGTATAGGTGGGACAGGGAGTTCCTATGGCTACACCTTC,CASSIGGTGSSYGYTF,TRBJ1-2,.,TRBV19,TRBD1
TGTGCCAGCAACCCAGAGATTGGCTCCTACGAGCAGTACTTC,CASNPEIGSYEQYF,TRBJ2-7,.,TRBV2,.
TGTGCCAGTAGTCCGGGACTAGCGGGGCTTTATAGCTACGAGCAGTACTTC,CASSPGLAGLYSYEQYF,TRBJ2-7,.,TRBV19,TRBD2
TGTGCCAGCAGTGTGGTGGTGCAGTTCTTC,CASSVVVQFF,TRBJ2-1,.,TRBV2,.
TGTGCCAGCAGTGAAGACACCTCTGGGGCCAACGTCCTGACTTTC,CASSEDTSGANVLTF,TRBJ2-6,few,TRBV6-4,.
TGCAGTGCTAGTAGGTCGTCGAGTATAGAGACCCAGTACTTC,CSASRSSSIETQYF,TRBJ2-5,.,TRBV20-1,.
TGTGCCACCAGTAGAGGGACAGGGGATCAGCCCCAGCATTTT,CATSRGTGDQPQHF,TRBJ1-5,.,TRBV15,TRBD1
TGTGCCAGCAGTGCACCACAGGGGACGTTTGAAAAACTGTTTTTT,CASSAPQGTFEKLFF,TRBJ1-4,.,TRBV2,TRBD1
TGTGCCAGCCCCCCCGGGGGGCCTAGTCAGTACTTC,CASPPGGPSQYF,TRBJ2-4,.,TRBV5-3,.
TGTGCCTGGAGTCCTGGACAGGAATCACCCCTCCACTTT,CAWSPGQESPLHF,TRBJ1-6,.,TRBV30,TRBD1
TGTGCCAGCTCACCAAGTACGGGGATCGAGCAGTACTTC,CASSPSTGIEQYF,TRBJ2-7,once,TRBV18,.
TGTGCCACCAGCAGTTTCGTCAACTTCCATCGTTTGCAGTTCTTC,CATSSFVNFHRLQFF,TRBJ2-1,.,TRBV15,.
TGTGCCAGCAGTTTCAATCTTCGTCAAGAGACCCAGTACTTC,CASSFNLRQETQYF,TRBJ2-5,once,TRBV27,.
TGTGCCAGCAGGGCACCGGGGGCAGGAGATACGCAGTATTTT,CASRAPGAGDTQYF,TRBJ2-3,.,TRBV5-4,.
TGCGCCAGCAGATCAGGGCCCGGGGAAAAACTGTTTTTT,CASRSGPGEKLFF,TRBJ1-4,.,TRBV10-1,.
TGTGCCAGCAGCCAGAACCAGGGGAGCGGAGCCCAGCATTTT,CASSQNQGSGAQHF,TRBJ1-5,.,TRBV7-2,.
TGTGCCAGTAGTATCGACAGGGTCGCCATATATTTT,CASSIDRVAIYF,TRBJ1-3,.,TRBV19,TRBD1
TGCGCCAGCAGCTTCCAGGGGTACGAAAATTCACCCCTCCACTTT,CASSFQGYENSPLHF,TRBJ1-6,few,TRBV5-1,.
TGCAGTGCGAAAGAGGATACGCAGTATTTT,CSAKEDTQYF,TRBJ2-3,.,TRBV20-1,.
TGCGCCAGCAGCCAGGGGGCGGGGGCCTACAATGAGCAGTTCTTC,CASSQGAGAYNEQFF,TRBJ2-1,.,TRBV4-1,.
TGTGCCAGCAGTTACTCGATAGCGGGGGTTGGCTACACCTTC,CASSYSIAGVGYTF,TRBJ1-2,.,TRBV6-5,.
TGTGCCAGCAGCCCGGGGGGCTCCTATAATTCACCCCTCCACTTT,CASSPGGSYNSPLHF,TRBJ1-6,.,TRBV11-3,.
TGTGCCAGCAGCAAAGTCTCGGGGAACACCATATATTTT,CASSKVSGNTIYF,TRBJ1-3,.,TRBV21-1,.
TGTGCCAGCAGTGGCGGGACTAGAAAAGGGATAGGGACCCAGTACTTC,CASSGGTRKGIGTQYF,TRBJ2-5,.,TRBV6-1,TRBD2
TGTGCCACCAGCAGACAGACTAGCGGGCTATCCTACAATGAGCAGTTCTTC,CATSRQTSGLSYNEQFF,TRBJ2-1,.,TRBV15,TRBD2
TGTGCCATCAGTGACGAGGGACAGGGGATCTCCGAGCAGTACTTC,CAISDEGQGISEQYF,TRBJ2-7,.,TRBV10-3,TRBD1
TGTGCCAGCAGTTTAGGCCCCCGACACTCGGGCTTC,CASSLGPRHSGF,TRBJ1-2,.,TRBV12-3/TRBV12-4,.
TGTGCCAGCAGTTTAGTTCTTATAAGGGATACGCAGTATTTT,CASSLVLIRDTQYF,TRBJ2-3,.,TRBV28,.
TGTGCCAGTGGACAGGGAGCACAATCTCAGCCCCAGCATTTT,CASGQGAQSQPQHF,TRBJ1-5,once,TRBV19,TRBD1
TGCAGCGTTGAACGGGCGAATAACTATGGCTACACCTTC,CSVERANNYGYTF,TRBJ1-2,.,TRBV29-1,.
TGTGCCACCAGCAGAGGGCCCCAGCCCCAGCATTTT,CATSRGPQPQHF,TRBJ1-5,.,TRBV15,.
TGTGCCAGCAGTACCACAGGAACTAGCTCACCCCTCCACTTT,CASSTTGTSSPLHF,TRBJ1-6,.,TRBV28,.
TGCGCCAGCAGTCAATCGACAGGGGCTAACTATGGCTACACCTTC,CASSQSTGANYGYTF,TRBJ1-2,.,TRBV23-1,TRBD1
TGTGCCAGCAGCCCTCCCTACGGCTTTAATTCACCCCTCCACTTT,CASSPPYGFNSPLHF,TRBJ1-6,.,TRBV3-1/TRBV3-2,.